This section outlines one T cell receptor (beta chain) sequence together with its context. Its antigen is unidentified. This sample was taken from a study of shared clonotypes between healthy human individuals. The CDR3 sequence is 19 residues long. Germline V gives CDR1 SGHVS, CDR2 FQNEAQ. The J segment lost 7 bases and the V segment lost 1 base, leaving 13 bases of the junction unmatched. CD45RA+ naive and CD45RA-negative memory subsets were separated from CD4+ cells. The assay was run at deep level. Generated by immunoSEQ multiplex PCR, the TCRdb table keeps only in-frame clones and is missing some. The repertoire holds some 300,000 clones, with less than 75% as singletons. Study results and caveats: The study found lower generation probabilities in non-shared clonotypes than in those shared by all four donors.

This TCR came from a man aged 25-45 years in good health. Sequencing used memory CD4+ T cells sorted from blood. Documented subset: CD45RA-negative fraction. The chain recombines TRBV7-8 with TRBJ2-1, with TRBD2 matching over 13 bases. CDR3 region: CASSLEAQGLTSGRNEQFF. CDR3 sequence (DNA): TGTGCCAGCAGCTTAGAGGCCCAGGGGCTGACTAGCGGGAGGAATGAGCAGTTCTTC.